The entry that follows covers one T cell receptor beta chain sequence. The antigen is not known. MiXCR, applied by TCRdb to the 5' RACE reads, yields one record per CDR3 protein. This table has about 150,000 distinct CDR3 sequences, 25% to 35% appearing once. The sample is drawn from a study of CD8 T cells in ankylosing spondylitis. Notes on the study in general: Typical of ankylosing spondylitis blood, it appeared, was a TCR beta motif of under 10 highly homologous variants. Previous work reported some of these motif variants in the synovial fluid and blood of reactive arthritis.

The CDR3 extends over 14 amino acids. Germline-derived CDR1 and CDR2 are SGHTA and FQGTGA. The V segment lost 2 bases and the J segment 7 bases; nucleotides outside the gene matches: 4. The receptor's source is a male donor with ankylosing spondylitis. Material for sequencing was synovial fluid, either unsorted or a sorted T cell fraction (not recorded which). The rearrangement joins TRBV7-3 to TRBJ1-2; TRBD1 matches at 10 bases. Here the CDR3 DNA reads TGTGCCAGCAGCTTAGGACAGGGGGTTGGTGGCTACACCTTC. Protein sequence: CASSLGQGVGGYTF.